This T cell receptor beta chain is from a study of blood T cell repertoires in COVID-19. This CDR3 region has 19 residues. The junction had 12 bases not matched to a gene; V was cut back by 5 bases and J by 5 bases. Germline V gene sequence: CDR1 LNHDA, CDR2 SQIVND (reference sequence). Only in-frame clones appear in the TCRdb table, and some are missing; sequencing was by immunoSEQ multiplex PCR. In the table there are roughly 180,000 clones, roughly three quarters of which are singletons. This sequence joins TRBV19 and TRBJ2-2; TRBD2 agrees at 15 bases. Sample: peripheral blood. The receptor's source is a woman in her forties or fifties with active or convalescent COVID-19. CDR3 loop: CASSLRTSGRGRGTGELFF. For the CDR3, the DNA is TGTGCCAGTAGTCTTCGGACTAGCGGGAGGGGCCGTGGGACCGGGGAGCTGTTTTTT.